The 11 T cell receptor beta chains in this list originate from one sample, sequenced in a study of blood T cell repertoires in COVID-19. Produced via immunoSEQ multiplex PCR; TCRdb's table is partial and in-frame only. The table lists about 99,000 clones, roughly 90% of them singletons. What was sequenced was peripheral blood. The origin of the receptors is a human donor in a cohort sampled during active COVID-19.

This chain connects TRBV28 to TRBJ2-5; D ambiguous. V shed 5 bases and J shed 4 bases, with 5 bases lying between them. The V gene's germline CDR1 is MDHEN and CDR2 SYDVKM. CDR3 length: 11 amino acids. CDR3 in amino acids: CASSPRETQYF. DNA of the CDR3: TGTGCCAGCAGTCCCCGAGAGACCCAGTACTTC. The entire variable domain, with the rest obtained from reference TRBV28 and TRBJ2-5, is as follows: DVKVTQSSRYLVKRTGEKVFLECVQDMDHENMFWYRQDPGLGLRLIYFSYDVKMKEKGDIPEGYSVSREKKERFSLILESASTNQTSMYLCASSPRETQYFGPGTRLLVL.

The rearrangement uses TRBV9 and TRBJ2-7; 9 bases agree with TRBD2. The CDR3 is made up of 15 amino acids. Germline CDR1 SGDLS, CDR2 YYNGEE. Trimming cost V 0 bases and J 3 bases; bases outside gene matches: 4. CDR3 loop: CASSVAPSGNYEQYF. DNA for the CDR3: TGTGCCAGCAGCGTAGCTCCTAGCGGGAACTACGAGCAGTACTTC.

DNA for the CDR3: TGTGCCAGTAGTATAGCAGCCGGGAACCCCAAGAGTCAGCCCCAGCATTTT. It specifies CASSIAAGNPKSQPQHF. The chain combines TRBV19 with TRBJ1-5, with D hard to call. The germline V and J ends were trimmed by 1 base and 6 bases, with 19 bases remaining between them. Germline values: CDR1 LNHDA, CDR2 SQIVND (reference sequence). This CDR3 comprises 17 residues.

The chain couples TRBV30 to TRBJ1-4; TRBD1 aligns across 7 bases. The CDR3 contains 16 residues. From germline, CDR1 is GTSNPN and CDR2 SVGIG (reference sequence). J was trimmed by 6 bases and V by 3 bases; bases with no gene match: 13. The CDR3 DNA is TGTGCCTGGAGATTGTCAGGGGGAACCCTTTATGAAAAACTGTTTTTT. This sequence encodes CAWRLSGGTLYEKLFF.

The rearrangement links TRBV20-1 to TRBJ2-7, with TRBD2 matching over 9 bases. Germline values: CDR1 DFQATT, CDR2 SNEGSKA (reference sequence). The CDR3 length is 16 residues. The trim removed 3 bases at V and 3 bases at J, leaving 12 bases unmatched. This chain's CDR3 is CSASASSGGLDYEQYF. The DNA of the CDR3 is TGCAGTGCTAGTGCCAGTAGCGGGGGATTAGACTACGAGCAGTACTTC.

The chain recombines TRBV9 with TRBJ1-4; D is ambiguous. The germline V gene encodes CDR1 SGDLS and CDR2 YYNGEE. This CDR3 is built from 15 residues. The germline V and J ends were trimmed by 3 bases and 0 bases, with 9 bases remaining between them. CDR3 nucleotides: TGTGCCAGCAGCGGAGGCGGAGCAACTAATGAAAAACTGTTTTTT. Amino acid sequence: CASSGGGATNEKLFF.

V is TRBV7-9 and J is TRBJ1-3, with 8 nucleotides matching TRBD1. The V gene's germline CDR1 is SEHNR and CDR2 FQNEAQ (reference sequence). The CDR3 runs to 15 residues. V lost 4 bases to trimming and J lost 4 bases; unmatched junction nucleotides: 6. The CDR3 is CASSYDRGNGNTIYF. The CDR3 DNA follows: TGTGCCAGCAGCTACGACAGGGGAAACGGAAACACCATATATTTT.

The chain combines TRBV28 with TRBJ1-5, with a possible D match to TRBD1 (5 bases). CDR1 and CDR2 from the germline V gene are MDHEN and SYDVKM. Trimming took off 2 bases at V and 0 bases at J, with 11 bases between the two ends. The CDR3 has 16 amino acids. CDR3 amino acids: CASSLGRQYSNQPQHF. The DNA for the CDR3 is TGTGCCAGCAGTTTAGGGCGACAGTATAGCAATCAGCCCCAGCATTTT.

The gene calls are TRBV18 and TRBJ2-1; TRBD2 aligns across 9 bases. Per the germline V gene, CDR1 is KGHSH and CDR2 is LQKENI. With 3 bases clipped from V and 3 bases from J, the junction kept 3 bases outside the gene matches. This CDR3 comprises 15 residues. The CDR3 loop is CASSPLAGIYNEQFF. CDR3 sequence (DNA): TGTGCCAGCTCACCGCTAGCGGGAATCTACAATGAGCAGTTCTTC.

This sequence joins TRBV6-6 and TRBJ2-3; 10 bases agree with TRBD2. Trimming removed 5 bases from V and 4 bases from J; junction bases left unmatched: 12. CDR1 is MNHNY, CDR2 SVGAGI, per germline (reference sequence). The CDR3 extends over 17 amino acids. CDR3 nucleotide sequence: TGTGCCAGCAGTCGGGACTTCAGCGGGGGGGCGGCAGATACGCAGTATTTT. It yields the protein CASSRDFSGGAADTQYF.

The chain combines TRBV30 with TRBJ1-2; 7 nucleotides align to TRBD1. Per germline, CDR1 GTSNPN and CDR2 SVGIG (reference sequence). V was pared by 4 bases and J by 4 bases, with 6 bases of the junction left unmatched. CDR3 length: 13 residues. Here the CDR3 reads CAWTAGTVYGYTF. CDR3 DNA: TGTGCCTGGACCGCTGGGACAGTCTATGGCTACACCTTC.